Shown below are 24 T cell receptor beta chains from a single sample sequenced in a study of T cell changes during pregnancy in multiple sclerosis. Libraries were prepared by immunoSEQ multiplex PCR; TCRdb keeps only in-frame clonotypes and omits some of them. The table records roughly 52,000 clones, approximately 94% of them present only once. Source: CD8+ T cells from peripheral blood mononuclear cells, taken before pregnancy. The receptors were sampled from a female donor with multiple sclerosis, enrolled in a pregnancy study.

The rearrangement joins TRBV7-6 to TRBJ2-7; D unclear. The germline V and J ends were trimmed by 2 bases and 3 bases, with 8 bases remaining between them. CDR1 and CDR2 from the germline V gene are SGHVS and FNYEAQ. This CDR3 is 13 amino acids long. The CDR3 reads CASSLSTDYEQYF. For the CDR3, the DNA is TGTGCCAGCAGCTTATCTACAGACTACGAGCAGTACTTC.

The chain employs TRBV23-1 and TRBJ2-2; no reliable D call. TRBV23-1 qualifies as an ORF whose function is uncertain. V was shortened by 0 bases and J by 9 bases, with 14 bases between the two germline ends. The CDR3 extends over 15 amino acids. CDR3 in amino acids: CASSQSSSLSRELFF. The CDR3 DNA sequence: TGCGCCAGCAGTCAATCTTCTTCACTGTCCCGGGAGCTGTTTTTT.

This clone was counted a single time. The genes are TRBV6-1 and TRBJ2-2; 7 bases align to TRBD1. The junction had 4 bases not matched to a gene; V was cut back by 7 bases and J by 5 bases. The CDR3 length is 13 residues. Germline loops: CDR1 MNHNS, CDR2 SASEGT. The CDR3 nucleotides read TGTGCCAGCAACAGGGGAGAGACCGGGGAGCTGTTTTTT. It encodes CASNRGETGELFF.

V usage is TRBV19 and J usage is TRBJ2-7; 7 bases line up with TRBD1. Germline V gene sequence: CDR1 LNHDA, CDR2 SQIVND (reference sequence). The CDR3 length is 13 residues. The junction had 5 bases not matched to a gene; V was cut back by 6 bases and J by 3 bases. The CDR3 sequence: CASSAGTDYEQYF. CDR3 sequence (DNA): TGTGCCAGTAGCGCAGGGACAGACTACGAGCAGTACTTC.

This chain's CDR3 is CASSSPGQGAFEQYF. For the CDR3, the DNA is TGCGCCAGCAGCTCCCCGGGACAGGGGGCGTTCGAGCAGTACTTC. The V call is TRBV5-1, the J call TRBJ2-7; 12 bases match TRBD1. Germline trimming cut 3 bases from V and 6 bases from J; bases unmatched to any gene: 7. The CDR3 spans 15 residues. Germline CDR1 and CDR2: SGHRS and YFSETQ.

The rearrangement links TRBV7-6 to TRBJ2-1; TRBD2 aligns across 16 bases. The germline gives CDR1 SGHVS, CDR2 FNYEAQ. CDR3 length: 19 residues. V was clipped by 0 bases and J by 4 bases; unmatched bases: 6. The DNA for the CDR3 is TGTGCCAGCAGCTTAGCGGGACTAGCGGGAGGGCCGGGATACAATGAGCAGTTCTTC. Residues: CASSLAGLAGGPGYNEQFF.

V and J are TRBV6-1 and TRBJ2-7; D is perhaps TRBD2 (7 bases). The CDR3 loop spans 14 amino acids. V lost 3 bases, J lost 3 bases, and 12 bases lay in between. Germline CDR1 MNHNS, CDR2 SASEGT. CDR3 bases: TGTGCCAGCAGTGAGGGGGGGGGACACTACGAGCAGTACTTC. This encodes CASSEGGGHYEQYF.

J is TRBJ1-1 and V is TRBV7-9; 9 bases agree with TRBD1. Trimming took 5 bases from V and 7 from J; bases not matched to a gene: 5. This CDR3 contains 13 residues. Germline loops: CDR1 SEHNR, CDR2 FQNEAQ (reference sequence). CDR3 sequence: CASSLDRGYEAFF. CDR3 in DNA: TGTGCCAGCAGCCTGGACAGGGGTTATGAAGCTTTCTTT.

V is TRBV9 and J is TRBJ2-2, with D possibly matching TRBD2 (5 bases). V shed 0 bases and J shed 0 bases, with 6 bases lying between them. Germline-derived CDR1 and CDR2 are SGDLS and YYNGEE. The CDR3 contains 15 residues. The CDR3 DNA is TGTGCCAGCAGCGTAGCGGGGACGAACACCGGGGAGCTGTTTTTT. It codes for CASSVAGTNTGELFF.

The V and J genes are TRBV4-3 and TRBJ2-2; TRBD2 might be the D (5 bases). This CDR3 is 14 amino acids long. V was pared by 3 bases and J by 4 bases, with 9 bases between. CDR1 is LGHNA, CDR2 YSLEER, per germline. The CDR3 sequence is CASSHEGSTGELFF. For the CDR3, the DNA is TGCGCCAGCAGCCACGAGGGATCCACCGGGGAGCTGTTTTTT.

This chain uses TRBV2 with TRBJ2-3; 7 positions match TRBD2. This CDR3 has 16 residues. CDR1 and CDR2 from the germline V gene are SNHLY and FYNNEI. J lost 2 bases, V lost 1 base, and 6 bases had no gene match. CDR3 region: CASSEGWRGITDTQYF. The DNA of the CDR3 is TGTGCCAGCAGTGAAGGGTGGCGGGGGATCACAGATACGCAGTATTTT.

The rearrangement uses TRBV10-3 and TRBJ1-1, with D uncertain. This CDR3 is built from 12 residues. V lost 2 bases and J lost 7, with 8 bases in between. Per the germline V gene, CDR1 is ENHRY and CDR2 is SYGVKD. The CDR3, as DNA: TGTGCCATCAGTGAGGGGGAGGGTGAAGCTTTCTTT. This encodes CAISEGEGEAFF.

The genes are TRBV11-2 and TRBJ2-7; TRBD1 aligns across 12 bases. The CDR3 has 15 residues. The V gene's germline CDR1 is SGHAT and CDR2 FQNNGV. Trimming cost V 1 base and J 4 bases; bases outside gene matches: 2. This CDR3 reads CASSLAGQGAYEQYF. In nucleotides, the CDR3 is TGTGCCAGCAGCTTAGCGGGACAGGGGGCTTACGAGCAGTACTTC. The whole variable domain, remainder taken from reference TRBV11-2 and TRBJ2-7, is EAGVAQSPRYKIIEKRQSVAFWCNPISGHATLYWYQQILGQGPKLLIQFQNNGVVDDSQLPKDRFSAERLKGVDSTLKIQPAKLEDSAVYLCASSLAGQGAYEQYFGPGTRLTVT.

The rearrangement links TRBV29-1 to TRBJ2-7, with 10 bases aligning to TRBD1. CDR3 length: 13 residues. Per germline, CDR1 SQVTM and CDR2 ANQGSEA. The junction had 5 bases not matched to a gene; V was cut back by 5 bases and J by 4 bases. The CDR3 bases are TGCAGCGTTATGGGACAGGGGCCTTACGAGCAGTACTTC. Encoded protein: CSVMGQGPYEQYF.

Only one count was recorded for this clone. The V call is TRBV27, the J call TRBJ2-3; tentatively, D is TRBD2 (7 bases). V was cut by 4 bases and J by 2 bases, with 16 bases left in between. This CDR3 has 16 amino acids. CDR1 is MNHEY and CDR2 is SMNVEV in the germline V gene (reference sequence). As DNA, the CDR3 is TGTGCCAGCAGTTCCGGACTAGGGGGGAACACAGATACGCAGTATTTT. This sequence encodes CASSSGLGGNTDTQYF.

The J gene is TRBJ1-5, the V gene TRBV7-8, with a possible D match to TRBD1 (5 bases). The CDR3 contains 15 residues. V lost 2 bases, J lost 3 bases, and 11 bases lay in between. Germline values: CDR1 SGHVS, CDR2 FQNEAQ. The CDR3 protein is CASSLSAGNNQPQHF. CDR3 nucleotide sequence: TGTGCCAGCAGCTTATCGGCAGGGAACAATCAGCCCCAGCATTTT.

This CDR3 is CASSGGFPHEQYF. The DNA for the CDR3 is TGTGCCAGCTCAGGGGGGTTCCCCCACGAGCAGTACTTC. The chain has TRBV6-5 and TRBJ2-7; TRBD1 is a possible D gene (7 bases). The V end was cut by 8 bases, the J end by 5 bases, with 16 bases between. This CDR3 has 13 amino acids. The germline CDR1 and CDR2 sequences are MNHEY and SVGAGI.

For the CDR3, the DNA is TGCAGTGCTAAGGGAGTCTACACCTTC. This translates into CSAKGVYTF. V is TRBV20-1 and J is TRBJ1-2; D is ambiguous. V lost 4 bases, J lost 10 bases, and 7 bases lay in between. Germline CDR1 DFQATT, CDR2 SNEGSKA (reference sequence). This CDR3 region has 9 residues.

The table lists this clone with a count of one. The chain joins TRBV4-1 to TRBJ2-7; 10 nucleotides agree with TRBD1. V gave up 0 bases and J gave up 3 bases; unmatched junction bases: 5. The CDR3 runs to 16 residues. Germline CDR1 reads MGHRA; CDR2 reads YSYEKL. As DNA, the CDR3 is TGCGCCAGCAGCCAAGATAGGGGACAGGGGAGCTACGAGCAGTACTTC. This encodes CASSQDRGQGSYEQYF.

The genes are TRBV27 and TRBJ1-2, with D possibly matching TRBD1 (6 bases). This CDR3 is built from 15 residues. Trimming removed 4 bases from V and 2 bases from J, with 14 bases in between. CDR1 and CDR2 (germline): MNHEY, SMNVEV (reference sequence). The DNA for the CDR3 is TGTGCCAGCAGTTCGGCCTCAGGGGTCAACTATGGCTACACCTTC. Amino acid sequence: CASSSASGVNYGYTF.

The rearrangement uses TRBV19 and TRBJ1-5; 10 nucleotides match TRBD1. The germline CDR1 and CDR2 sequences are LNHDA and SQIVND (reference sequence). With 6 bases clipped from V and 6 bases from J, the junction kept 5 bases outside the gene matches. The CDR3 is made up of 14 amino acids. CDR3 sequence (DNA): TGTGCCAGTAGGGTGACAGGGGGCCTTCAGCCCCAGCATTTT. Its translation: CASRVTGGLQPQHF.

Here the CDR3 reads CASGLGQGANEQYF. In DNA, the CDR3 is TGTGCCAGCGGCCTAGGACAGGGGGCAAACGAGCAGTACTTC. This chain connects TRBV6-5 to TRBJ2-7; 11 bases map to TRBD1. V dropped 8 bases and J dropped 5; count of bases not matched to a gene: 8. This CDR3 comprises 14 residues. Germline values: CDR1 MNHEY, CDR2 SVGAGI.

This chain connects TRBV7-2 to TRBJ2-7; perhaps TRBD1 as D (5 bases). The CDR3 extends over 15 amino acids. CDR1 is SGHTA and CDR2 is FQGNSA in the germline V gene. Trimming removed 2 bases at V and 6 bases at J, with 17 bases between. CDR3 bases: TGTGCCAGCAGCTTACAGGGAAGTCCCAGTCTCGAGCAGTACTTC. Its translation: CASSLQGSPSLEQYF.

The rearrangement links TRBV25-1 to TRBJ2-3; possibly TRBD1 for D (5 bases). V gave up 6 bases and J gave up 8 bases, with 18 bases separating them. This CDR3 is 14 amino acids long. Germline V gives CDR1 MGHDK, CDR2 SYGVNS. The CDR3 region is CASSTSPGAVTQYF. As DNA, the CDR3 is TGTGCCAGCAGCACAAGTCCTGGGGCAGTTACGCAGTATTTT.